This T cell receptor (beta chain) was sequenced during a study of T cell changes during pregnancy in multiple sclerosis. The CDR3 has 17 residues. Trimming shortened V by 3 bases and J by 5 bases, and 21 bases separated the two germline ends. The V gene's germline CDR1 is SEHNR and CDR2 FQNEAQ (reference sequence). This table comes from immunoSEQ multiplex PCR, and its TCRdb copy is limited to in-frame clones, with some not included. There are roughly 120,000 clones in the sample; approximately 93% occur only once, and 6.2% lies in the top ten. This receptor was obtained from a female donor with multiple sclerosis, enrolled in a pregnancy study. The chain carries TRBV7-9 and TRBJ2-3; perhaps TRBD2 as D (7 bases). The source was peripheral blood, collected before pregnancy. The CDR3: CASSFHRQRGARDTQYF. CDR3 DNA: TGTGCCAGCAGCTTCCATCGACAACGGGGGGCGAGAGATACGCAGTATTTT.